This entry lists 27 T cell receptor beta chains sequenced from one sample in a study of CXCR3-negative and CXCR3-positive naive CD8 T cells. The libraries of TRB cDNA were constructed through 5' RACE using UMI labels. No DNA is given; TCRdb re-called the 5' RACE reads and lists each CDR3 protein once. This sample contains tens of thousands of distinct CDR3 sequences. Sequenced: memory CD8+ T cells from blood. These receptor sequences come from a human donor in good health. Some clones in this sample may be carry-over from other donors' samples.

This chain links TRBV19 with TRBJ1-1. The CDR3 has 13 amino acids. Germline V CDR1 and CDR2: LNHDA, SQIVND (reference sequence). CDR3 sequence: CASSIYGNTEAFF. Full variable domain (outside the CDR3, taken from reference TRBV19 and TRBJ1-1): DGGITQSPKYLFRKEGQNVTLSCEQNLNHDAMYWYRQDPGQGLRLIYYSQIVNDFQKGDIAEGYSVSREKKESFPLTVTSAQKNPTAFYLCASSIYGNTEAFFGQGTRLTVV.

The chain employs TRBV29-1 and TRBJ2-1. This CDR3 comprises 13 residues. In germline, CDR1 is SQVTM, CDR2 ANQGSEA. The chain's CDR3 is CSVEESTYNEQFF.

This chain connects TRBV3-1 to TRBJ2-7; the TCRdb D gene call, TRBD1, has no DNA to confirm it. CDR1 is LGHDT, CDR2 YNNKEL, per germline (reference sequence). CDR3 length: 14 amino acids. The CDR3 protein is CASSPGTGAYEQYF.

The rearrangement links TRBV29-1 to TRBJ2-1; no DNA is available, so the TRBD1 call from TCRdb remains unchecked. The germline V gene has CDR1 SQVTM and CDR2 ANQGSEA. The CDR3 is made up of 15 amino acids. CDR3 sequence: CSVHPGTGIRNEQFF.

The chain couples TRBV6-1 to TRBJ2-5; the D gene TCRdb calls, TRBD1, cannot be checked with no DNA. Per the germline V gene, CDR1 is MNHNS and CDR2 is SASEGT. This CDR3 has 16 residues. CDR3 protein: CASSEYRGPLQETQYF.

This CDR3 is CASSSDSTDTQYF. The rearrangement links TRBV7-3 to TRBJ2-3. CDR1 and CDR2 from the germline V gene are SGHTA and FQGTGA. The CDR3 is 13 residues long.

This rearrangement joins TRBV18 to TRBJ2-7. Germline CDR1 and CDR2: KGHSH and LQKENI. The CDR3 is made up of 14 amino acids. CDR3 protein: CASSPPEEYYEQYF.

V usage is TRBV20-1 and J usage is TRBJ1-1. CDR1 is DFQATT, CDR2 SNEGSKA, per germline (reference sequence). The CDR3 is 12 residues long. This chain's CDR3 is CSVQESHTEAFF.

This chain links TRBV29-1 with TRBJ2-1; lacking DNA, the TRBD2 call made by TCRdb goes unchecked. CDR1 is SQVTM, CDR2 ANQGSEA, per germline. The CDR3 spans 13 residues. CDR3: CSVDRGSYNEQFF.

The chain links TRBV29-1 to TRBJ2-2. CDR1 is SQVTM and CDR2 is ANQGSEA in the germline V gene. CDR3 length: 11 amino acids. The CDR3 region is CSFRISGELFF.

The J gene is TRBJ2-5, the V gene TRBV7-3; TCRdb designates TRBD2, a call that cannot be tested without DNA. This CDR3 is 15 amino acids long. Per the germline V gene, CDR1 is SGHTA and CDR2 is FQGTGA. The CDR3 protein is CASPGRDLPGETQYF.

V usage is TRBV12-3 or TRBV12-4 and J usage is TRBJ2-1. CDR3 length equals 14 residues. This CDR3 is CASSPDPIYNEQFF.

This chain connects TRBV29-1 to TRBJ2-1; checking the TCRdb D call of TRBD1 is not possible without DNA. This CDR3 spans 15 amino acids. Germline V gene sequence: CDR1 SQVTM, CDR2 ANQGSEA. Here the CDR3 reads CSVEDHVALGPGKFF.

The CDR3 sequence: CSVESPYAHEQYF. J is TRBJ2-7 and V is TRBV29-1. CDR1 is SQVTM, CDR2 ANQGSEA, per germline. CDR3 size: 13 residues.

The V call is TRBV15, the J call TRBJ2-3; TCRdb gives TRBD1 as the D gene, but with no DNA this cannot be confirmed. Germline lookup yields CDR1 LNHNV and CDR2 YYDKDF (reference sequence). The CDR3 has 13 residues. CDR3 loop: CATSRPPVDTQYF.

The chain employs TRBV11-2 and TRBJ1-2; TCRdb returns TRBD1, unconfirmable since there is no DNA. This CDR3 spans 13 amino acids. CDR1 SGHAT and CDR2 FQNNGV come from the germline V gene. The CDR3 protein is CASGPEGVFGYTF.

The chain has TRBV10-3 and TRBJ2-7; absent DNA, TCRdb's TRBD1 call cannot be checked. Germline CDR1 and CDR2: ENHRY and SYGVKD. CDR3 size: 16 residues. CDR3: CAISEGDRGLWFEQYF.

The chain couples TRBV7-2 to TRBJ2-3; TCRdb's D call, TRBD2, is unchecked because there is no DNA. The CDR3 extends over 16 amino acids. Germline CDR1 reads SGHTA; CDR2 reads FQGNSA. Here the CDR3 reads CASSLVVGGPPDTQYF. The full variable domain, completed using reference TRBV7-2 and TRBJ2-3, is GAGVSQSPSNKVTEKGKDVELRCDPISGHTALYWYRQSLGQGLEFLIYFQGNSAPDKSGLPSDRFSAERTGGSVSTLTIQRTQQEDSAVYLCASSLVVGGPPDTQYFGPGTRLTVL.

The gene calls are TRBV29-1 and TRBJ2-1; without DNA, the TCRdb call of TRBD1 cannot be checked. This CDR3 region has 14 residues. Germline CDR1 and CDR2: SQVTM and ANQGSEA. This CDR3 is CSVEGTGGHNEQFF.

The rearrangement links TRBV4-3 to TRBJ2-7. Germline V gene lookup returns CDR1 LGHNA and CDR2 YSLEER. The CDR3 length is 15 residues. The CDR3 region is CASSPSNGLAYEQYF.

The chain employs TRBV6-5 and TRBJ1-5. The germline CDR1 and CDR2 sequences are MNHEY and SVGAGI. The CDR3 extends over 14 amino acids. CDR3 sequence: CASSSDEGNQPQHF.

The V gene is TRBV20-1, the J gene TRBJ2-3; as DNA is missing, the TRBD2 call by TCRdb cannot be tested. This CDR3 is 14 amino acids long. Germline V gene sequence: CDR1 DFQATT, CDR2 SNEGSKA (reference sequence). The CDR3 here is CSASPSGGADTQYF.

J is TRBJ2-5 and V is TRBV7-9; TCRdb outputs TRBD1, but without DNA this stays unchecked. The germline V gene has CDR1 SEHNR and CDR2 FQNEAQ (reference sequence). There are 15 residues in the CDR3. CDR3 protein: CASSLPWTGLETQYF.

The V call is TRBV28, the J call TRBJ2-1; the TCRdb call, TRBD2, lacks DNA for checking. Germline values: CDR1 MDHEN, CDR2 SYDVKM. The CDR3 covers 14 residues. CDR3 residues: CASSPGLAYNEQFF.

The V gene is TRBV27, the J gene TRBJ2-7; TCRdb names TRBD2, which stays unverified in the absence of DNA. The CDR3 has 15 residues. Germline lookup yields CDR1 MNHEY and CDR2 SMNVEV (reference sequence). The CDR3 sequence: CASSPSGTTNYEQYF.

The chain uses TRBV7-8 and TRBJ2-2. The CDR3 covers 17 residues. Germline V gene lookup returns CDR1 SGHVS and CDR2 FQNEAQ. CDR3 in amino acids: CASSLSLFKYLTGELFF.

The chain employs TRBV7-9 and TRBJ2-3; TCRdb reports TRBD2, a call that lacks DNA to check it against. The CDR3 contains 13 residues. From germline, CDR1 is SEHNR and CDR2 FQNEAQ (reference sequence). CDR3 loop: CALEAGGLPPQYF.